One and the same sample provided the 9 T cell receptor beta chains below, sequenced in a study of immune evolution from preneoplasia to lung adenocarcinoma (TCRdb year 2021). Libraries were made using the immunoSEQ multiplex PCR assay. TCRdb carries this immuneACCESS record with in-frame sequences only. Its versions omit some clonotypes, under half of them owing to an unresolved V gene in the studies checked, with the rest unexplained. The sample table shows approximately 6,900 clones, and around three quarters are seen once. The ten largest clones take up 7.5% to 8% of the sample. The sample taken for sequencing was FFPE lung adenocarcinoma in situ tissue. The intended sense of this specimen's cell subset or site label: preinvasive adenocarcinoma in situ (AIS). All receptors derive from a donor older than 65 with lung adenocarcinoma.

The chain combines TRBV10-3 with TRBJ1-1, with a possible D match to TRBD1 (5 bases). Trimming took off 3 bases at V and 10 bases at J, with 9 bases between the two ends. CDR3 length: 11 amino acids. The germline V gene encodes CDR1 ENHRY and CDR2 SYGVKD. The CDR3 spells CAISEGRGAFF. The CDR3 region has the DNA TGTGCCATCAGTGAAGGAAGGGGAGCTTTCTTT.

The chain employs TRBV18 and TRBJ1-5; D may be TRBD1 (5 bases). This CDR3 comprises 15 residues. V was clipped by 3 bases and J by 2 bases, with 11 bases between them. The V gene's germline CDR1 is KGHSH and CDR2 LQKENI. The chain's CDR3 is CASSPRGVGNQPQHF. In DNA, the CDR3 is TGTGCCAGCTCACCTCGAGGGGTGGGCAATCAGCCCCAGCATTTT.

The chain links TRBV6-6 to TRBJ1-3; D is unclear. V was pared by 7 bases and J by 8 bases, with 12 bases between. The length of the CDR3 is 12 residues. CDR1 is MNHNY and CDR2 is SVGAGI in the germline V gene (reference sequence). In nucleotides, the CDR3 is TGTGCCAGCACCGATAGGAGGGACACCATATATTTT. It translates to CASTDRRDTIYF.

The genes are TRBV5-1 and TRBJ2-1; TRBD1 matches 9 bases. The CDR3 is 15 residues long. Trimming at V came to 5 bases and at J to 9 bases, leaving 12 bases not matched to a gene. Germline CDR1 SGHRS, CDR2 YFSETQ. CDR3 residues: CASRKTGQGFAEQFF. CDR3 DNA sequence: TGCGCCAGCAGGAAAACCGGACAGGGGTTTGCTGAGCAGTTCTTC.

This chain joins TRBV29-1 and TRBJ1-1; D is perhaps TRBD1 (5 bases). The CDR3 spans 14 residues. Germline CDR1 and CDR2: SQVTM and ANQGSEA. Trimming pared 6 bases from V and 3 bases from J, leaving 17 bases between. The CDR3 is CSVGGRGWHTEAFF. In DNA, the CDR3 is TGCAGCGTCGGGGGGAGGGGATGGCACACTGAAGCTTTCTTT.

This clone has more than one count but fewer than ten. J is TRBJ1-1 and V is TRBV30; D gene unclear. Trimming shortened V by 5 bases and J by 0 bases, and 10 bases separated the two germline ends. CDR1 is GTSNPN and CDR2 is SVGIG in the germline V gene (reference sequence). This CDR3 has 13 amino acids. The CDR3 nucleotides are TGTGCCTGGTTGGACCACATGAACACTGAAGCTTTCTTT. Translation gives CAWLDHMNTEAFF.

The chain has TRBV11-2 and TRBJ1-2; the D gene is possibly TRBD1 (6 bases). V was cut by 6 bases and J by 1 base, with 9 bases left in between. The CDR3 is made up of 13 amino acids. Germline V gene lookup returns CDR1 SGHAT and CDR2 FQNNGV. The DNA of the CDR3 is TGTGCCAGCAGTCCACAGGGTAACTATGGCTACACCTTC. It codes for CASSPQGNYGYTF.

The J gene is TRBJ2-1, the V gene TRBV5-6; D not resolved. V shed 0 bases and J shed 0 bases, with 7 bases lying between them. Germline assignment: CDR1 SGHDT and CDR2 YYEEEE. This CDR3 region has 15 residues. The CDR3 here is CASSLGVSSYNEQFF. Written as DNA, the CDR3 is TGTGCCAGCAGCTTGGGCGTTAGCTCCTACAATGAGCAGTTCTTC.

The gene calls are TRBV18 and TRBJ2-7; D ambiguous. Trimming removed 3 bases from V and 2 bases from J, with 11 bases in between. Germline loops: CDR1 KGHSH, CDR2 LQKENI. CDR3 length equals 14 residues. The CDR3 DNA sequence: TGTGCCAGCTCACCGAGGCAAGGGACCTACGAGCAGTACTTC. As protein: CASSPRQGTYEQYF.